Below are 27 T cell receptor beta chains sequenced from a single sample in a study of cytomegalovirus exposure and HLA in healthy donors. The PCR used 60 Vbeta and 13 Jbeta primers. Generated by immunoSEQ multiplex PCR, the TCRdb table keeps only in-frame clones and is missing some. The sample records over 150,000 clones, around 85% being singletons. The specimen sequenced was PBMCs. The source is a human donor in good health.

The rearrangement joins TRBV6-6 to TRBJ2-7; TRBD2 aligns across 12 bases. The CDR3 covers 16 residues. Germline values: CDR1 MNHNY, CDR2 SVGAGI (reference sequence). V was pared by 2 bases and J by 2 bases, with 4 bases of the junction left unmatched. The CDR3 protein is CASSYPGLAGTYEQYF. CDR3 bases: TGTGCCAGCAGTTACCCAGGACTAGCGGGGACCTACGAGCAGTACTTC.

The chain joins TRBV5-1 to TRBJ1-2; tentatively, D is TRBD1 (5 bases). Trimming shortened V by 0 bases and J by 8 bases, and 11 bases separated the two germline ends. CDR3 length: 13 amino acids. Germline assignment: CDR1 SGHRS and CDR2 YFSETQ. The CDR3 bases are TGCGCCAGCAGCTTGGAGGGGAAGGGCGGCTACACCTTC. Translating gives CASSLEGKGGYTF. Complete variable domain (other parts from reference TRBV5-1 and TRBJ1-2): KAGVTQTPRYLIKTRGQQVTLSCSPISGHRSVSWYQQTPGQGLQFLFEYFSETQRNKGNFPGRFSGRQFSNSRSEMNVSTLELGDSALYLCASSLEGKGGYTFGSGTRLTVV.

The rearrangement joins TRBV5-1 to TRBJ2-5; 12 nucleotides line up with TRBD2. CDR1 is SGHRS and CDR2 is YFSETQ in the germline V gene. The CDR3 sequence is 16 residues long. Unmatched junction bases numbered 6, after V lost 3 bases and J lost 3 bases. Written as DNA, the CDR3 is TGCGCCAGCAGCTCGAGACTAGCGGGGGTCGAAGAGACCCAGTACTTC. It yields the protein CASSSRLAGVEETQYF.

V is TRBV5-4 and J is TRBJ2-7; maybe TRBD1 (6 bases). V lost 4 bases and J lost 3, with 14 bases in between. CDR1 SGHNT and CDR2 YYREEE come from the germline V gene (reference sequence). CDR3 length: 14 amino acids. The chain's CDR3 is CASSAGQQGYEQYF. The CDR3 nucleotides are TGTGCCAGCAGCGCAGGCCAACAGGGCTACGAGCAGTACTTC.

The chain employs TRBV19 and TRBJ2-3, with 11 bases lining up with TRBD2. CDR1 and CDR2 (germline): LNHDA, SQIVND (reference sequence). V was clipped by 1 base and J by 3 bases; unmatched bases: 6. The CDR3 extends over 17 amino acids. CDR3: CASSIGLLAGVTDTQYF. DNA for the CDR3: TGTGCCAGTAGTATAGGCCTACTAGCGGGGGTTACAGATACGCAGTATTTT.

DNA of the CDR3: TGTGCCAGCAGCGTAGGGAACTTAGGAGCCTACGAGCAGTACTTC. Translating gives CASSVGNLGAYEQYF. The chain recombines TRBV9 with TRBJ2-7, with D hard to call. This CDR3 region has 15 residues. In germline, CDR1 is SGDLS, CDR2 YYNGEE. V was shortened by 0 bases and J by 2 bases, with 12 bases between the two germline ends. The full variable domain, with the rest looked up from reference TRBV9 and TRBJ2-7, is DSGVTQTPKHLITATGQRVTLRCSPRSGDLSVYWYQQSLDQGLQFLIQYYNGEERAKGNILERFSAQQFPDLHSELNLSSLELGDSALYFCASSVGNLGAYEQYFGPGTRLTVT.

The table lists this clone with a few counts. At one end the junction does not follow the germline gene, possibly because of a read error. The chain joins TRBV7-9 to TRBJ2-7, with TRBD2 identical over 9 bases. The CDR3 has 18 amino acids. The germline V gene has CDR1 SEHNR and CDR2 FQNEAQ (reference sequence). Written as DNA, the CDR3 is TGTTCCAGCAGCTCCTCGGACCCCCGAGCGGGGGGAACGGACGAGCAGTACTTC. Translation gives CSSSSSDPRAGGTDEQYF. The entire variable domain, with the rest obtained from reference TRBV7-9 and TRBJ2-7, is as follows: DTGVSQNPRHKITKRGQNVTFRCDPISEHNRLYWYRQTLGQGPEFLTYFQNEAQLEKSRLLSDRFSAERPKGSFSTLEIQRTEQGDSAMYLCSSSSSDPRAGGTDEQYFGPGTRLTVT.

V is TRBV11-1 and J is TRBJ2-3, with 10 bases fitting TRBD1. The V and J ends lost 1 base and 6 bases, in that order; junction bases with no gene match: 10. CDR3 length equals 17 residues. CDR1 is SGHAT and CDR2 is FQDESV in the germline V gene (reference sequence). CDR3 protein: CASSLGQGAETSDTQYF. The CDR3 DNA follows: TGTGCCAGCAGCTTAGGACAGGGGGCCGAGACCTCGGATACGCAGTATTTT.

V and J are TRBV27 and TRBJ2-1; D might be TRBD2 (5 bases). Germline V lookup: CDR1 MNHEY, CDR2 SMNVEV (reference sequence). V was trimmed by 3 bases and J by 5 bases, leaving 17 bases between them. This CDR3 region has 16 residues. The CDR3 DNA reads TGTGCCAGCAGTTTCGGACTCCGCGAGGTTGACAATGAGCAGTTCTTC. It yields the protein CASSFGLREVDNEQFF.

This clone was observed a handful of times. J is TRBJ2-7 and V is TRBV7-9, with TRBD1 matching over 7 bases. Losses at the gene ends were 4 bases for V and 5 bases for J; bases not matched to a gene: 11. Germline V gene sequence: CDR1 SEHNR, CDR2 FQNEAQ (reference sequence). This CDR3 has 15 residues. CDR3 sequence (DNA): TGTGCCAGCAGCTCACCCACAGGGGTCGTCGACGAGCAGTACTTC. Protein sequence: CASSSPTGVVDEQYF.

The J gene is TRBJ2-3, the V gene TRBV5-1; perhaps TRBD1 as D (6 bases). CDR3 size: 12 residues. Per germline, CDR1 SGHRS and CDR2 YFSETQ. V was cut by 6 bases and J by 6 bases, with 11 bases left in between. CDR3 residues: CASTQQGDTQYF. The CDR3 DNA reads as TGCGCCAGCACGCAACAGGGCGATACGCAGTATTTT.

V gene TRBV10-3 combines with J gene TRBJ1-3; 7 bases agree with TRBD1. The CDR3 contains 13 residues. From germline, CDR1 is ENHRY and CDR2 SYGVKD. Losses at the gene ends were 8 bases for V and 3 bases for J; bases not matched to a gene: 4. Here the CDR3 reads CAIGTGDGNTIYF. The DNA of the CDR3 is TGTGCCATCGGTACAGGGGATGGAAACACCATATATTTT.

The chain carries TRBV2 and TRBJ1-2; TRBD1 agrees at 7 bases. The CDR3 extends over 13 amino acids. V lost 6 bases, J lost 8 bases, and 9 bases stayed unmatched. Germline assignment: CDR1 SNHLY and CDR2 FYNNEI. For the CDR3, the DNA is TGTGCCAGCAGACCCGGGACAGTAGGAGGCTACACCTTC. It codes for CASRPGTVGGYTF.

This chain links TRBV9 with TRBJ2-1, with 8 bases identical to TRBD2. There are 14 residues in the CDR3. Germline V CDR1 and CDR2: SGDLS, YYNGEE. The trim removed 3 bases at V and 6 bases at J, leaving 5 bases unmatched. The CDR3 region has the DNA TGTGCCAGCAGCGCCTCCGGGACTAGCAATGAGCAGTTCTTC. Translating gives CASSASGTSNEQFF.

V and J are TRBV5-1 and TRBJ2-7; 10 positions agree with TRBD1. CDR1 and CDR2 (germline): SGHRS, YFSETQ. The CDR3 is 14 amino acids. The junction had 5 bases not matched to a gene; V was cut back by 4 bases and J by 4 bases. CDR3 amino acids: CASSGGTGEYEQYF. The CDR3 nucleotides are TGCGCCAGCAGCGGGGGGACAGGGGAATACGAGCAGTACTTC.

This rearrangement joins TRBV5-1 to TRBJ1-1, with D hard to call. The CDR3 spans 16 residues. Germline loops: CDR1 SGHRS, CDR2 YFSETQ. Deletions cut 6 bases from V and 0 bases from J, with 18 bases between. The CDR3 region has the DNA TGCGCCAGCAAAGGAGGAGGAGGGCCGGTGAACACTGAAGCTTTCTTT. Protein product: CASKGGGGPVNTEAFF.

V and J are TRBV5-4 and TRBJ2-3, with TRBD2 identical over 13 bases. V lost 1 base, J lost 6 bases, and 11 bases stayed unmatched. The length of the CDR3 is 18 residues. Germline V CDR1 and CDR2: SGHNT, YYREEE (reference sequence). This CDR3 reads CASSLKLAGGRSPDTQYF. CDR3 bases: TGTGCCAGCAGCTTGAAACTAGCGGGGGGGAGGTCGCCCGATACGCAGTATTTT.

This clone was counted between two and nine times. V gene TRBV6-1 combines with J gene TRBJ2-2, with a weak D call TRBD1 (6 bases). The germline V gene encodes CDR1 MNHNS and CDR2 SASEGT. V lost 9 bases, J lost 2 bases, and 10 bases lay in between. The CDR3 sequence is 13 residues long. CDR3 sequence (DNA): TGTGCCAGTAAGGGGACAAACACCGGGGAGCTGTTTTTT. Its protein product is CASKGTNTGELFF.

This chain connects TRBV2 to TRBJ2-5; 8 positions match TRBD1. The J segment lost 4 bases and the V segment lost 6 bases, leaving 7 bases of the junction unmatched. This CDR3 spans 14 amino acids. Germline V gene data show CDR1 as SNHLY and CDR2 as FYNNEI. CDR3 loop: CASRSTGVGETQYF. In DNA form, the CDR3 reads TGTGCCAGCAGGTCGACAGGGGTTGGAGAGACCCAGTACTTC. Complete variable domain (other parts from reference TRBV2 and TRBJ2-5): EPEVTQTPSHQVTQMGQEVILRCVPISNHLYFYWYRQILGQKVEFLVSFYNNEISEKSEIFDDQFSVERPDGSNFTLKIRSTKLEDSAMYFCASRSTGVGETQYFGPGTRLLVL.

The CDR3 loop reads CASIARGLNQPQHF. CDR3 coding DNA: TGTGCCAGCATAGCCAGAGGCCTAAATCAGCCCCAGCATTTT. V and J are TRBV6-6 and TRBJ1-5, with unresolved D. Trimming removed 7 bases from V and 4 bases from J, with 14 bases in between. The CDR3 consists of 14 residues. Germline CDR1 and CDR2: MNHNY and SVGAGI (reference sequence).

The CDR3 reads CASSPSGGRETQYF. CDR3 nucleotide sequence: TGTGCCAGCAGCCCAAGCGGGGGGCGGGAGACCCAGTACTTC. J is TRBJ2-5 and V is TRBV7-2; 9 bases are a match to TRBD2. Germline CDR1 reads SGHTA; CDR2 reads FQGNSA. The CDR3 contains 14 residues. Trimming cost V 5 bases and J 5 bases; bases outside gene matches: 6.

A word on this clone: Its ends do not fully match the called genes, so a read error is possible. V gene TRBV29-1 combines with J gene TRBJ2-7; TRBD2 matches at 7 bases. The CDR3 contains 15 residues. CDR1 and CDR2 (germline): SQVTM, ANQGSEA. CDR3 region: CSVSRTGGGSYEQYF. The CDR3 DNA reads TGCAGCGTTTCCCGGACGGGGGGAGGGTCCTATGAGCAGTACTTC.

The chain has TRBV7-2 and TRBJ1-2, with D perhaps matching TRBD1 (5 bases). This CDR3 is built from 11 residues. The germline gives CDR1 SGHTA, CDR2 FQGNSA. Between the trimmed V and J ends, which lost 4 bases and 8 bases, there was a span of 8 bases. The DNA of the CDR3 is TGTGCCAGCAGCTCCAGGGTCGGCTACACCTTC. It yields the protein CASSSRVGYTF.

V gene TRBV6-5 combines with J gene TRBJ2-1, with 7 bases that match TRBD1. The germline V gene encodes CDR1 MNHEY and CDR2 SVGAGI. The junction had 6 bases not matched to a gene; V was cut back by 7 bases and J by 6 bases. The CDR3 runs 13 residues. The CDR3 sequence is CASTQGDSNEQFF. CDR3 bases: TGTGCCAGCACCCAGGGGGACAGCAATGAGCAGTTCTTC.

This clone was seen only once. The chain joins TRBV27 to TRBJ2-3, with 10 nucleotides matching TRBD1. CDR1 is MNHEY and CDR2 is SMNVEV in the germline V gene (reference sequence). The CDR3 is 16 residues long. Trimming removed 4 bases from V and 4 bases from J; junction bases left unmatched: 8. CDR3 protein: CASSSVGQGYADTQYF. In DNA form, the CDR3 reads TGTGCCAGCAGTTCGGTGGGACAGGGGTACGCAGATACGCAGTATTTT.

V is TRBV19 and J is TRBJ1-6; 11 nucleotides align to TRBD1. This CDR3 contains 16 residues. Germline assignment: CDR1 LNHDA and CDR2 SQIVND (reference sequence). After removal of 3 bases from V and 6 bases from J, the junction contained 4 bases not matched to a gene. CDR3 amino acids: CASSIRDRGINSPLHF. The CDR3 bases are TGTGCCAGTAGTATCCGGGACAGGGGGATTAATTCACCCCTCCACTTT.

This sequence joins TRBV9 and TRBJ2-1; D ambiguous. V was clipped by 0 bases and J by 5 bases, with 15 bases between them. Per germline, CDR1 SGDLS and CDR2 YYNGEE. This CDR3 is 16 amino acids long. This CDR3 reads CASSVGRLTSNNEQFF. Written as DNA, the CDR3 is TGTGCCAGCAGCGTAGGACGACTTACTTCTAACAATGAGCAGTTCTTC.